This T cell receptor beta chain was found in a study of blood T cell repertoires in COVID-19. TCRdb keeps only in-frame clones here, not all; method: immunoSEQ multiplex PCR. This sample yields 150,000 to 170,000 clones, of which approximately 85% are seen a single time; less than 10% belongs to the top ten. V lost 1 base and J lost 1, with 11 bases in between. There are 16 residues in the CDR3. Germline V CDR1 and CDR2: SGHTA, FQGNSA. The sequenced sample consisted of peripheral blood. J is TRBJ2-1 and V is TRBV7-2, with D maybe TRBD2 (5 bases). This TCR was recovered from a woman aged 60-75 years with COVID-19, enrolled during active disease. CDR3 residues: CASSLVGRASYNEQFF. CDR3 in DNA: TGTGCCAGCAGCTTAGTTGGGCGGGCATCCTACAATGAGCAGTTCTTC.